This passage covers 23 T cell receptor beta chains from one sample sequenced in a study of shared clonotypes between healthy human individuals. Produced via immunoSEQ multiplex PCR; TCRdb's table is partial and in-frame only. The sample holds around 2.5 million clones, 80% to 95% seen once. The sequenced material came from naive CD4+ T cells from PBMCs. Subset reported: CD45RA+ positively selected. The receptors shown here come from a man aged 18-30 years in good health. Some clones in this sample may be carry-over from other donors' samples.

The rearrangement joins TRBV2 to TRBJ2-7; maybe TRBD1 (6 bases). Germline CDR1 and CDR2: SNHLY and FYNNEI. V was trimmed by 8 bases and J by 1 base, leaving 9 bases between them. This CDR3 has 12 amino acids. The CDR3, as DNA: TGTGCCAGCCAGGGGCCATCCTACGAGCAGTACTTC. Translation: CASQGPSYEQYF.

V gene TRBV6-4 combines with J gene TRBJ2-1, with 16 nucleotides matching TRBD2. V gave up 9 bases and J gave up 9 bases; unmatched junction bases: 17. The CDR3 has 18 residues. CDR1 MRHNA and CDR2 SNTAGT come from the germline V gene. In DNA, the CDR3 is TGTGCCAGATCAACCGCCGGGACTAGCGGGAGGGCCGGAAGTGAGCAGTTCTTC. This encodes CARSTAGTSGRAGSEQFF.

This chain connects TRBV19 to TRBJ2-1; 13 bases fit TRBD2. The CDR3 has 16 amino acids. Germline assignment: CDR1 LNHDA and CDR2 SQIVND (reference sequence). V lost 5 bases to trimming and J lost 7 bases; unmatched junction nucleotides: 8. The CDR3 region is CASSLPGTSGINEQFF. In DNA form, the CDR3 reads TGTGCCAGTAGTTTACCCGGGACTAGCGGGATAAATGAGCAGTTCTTC.

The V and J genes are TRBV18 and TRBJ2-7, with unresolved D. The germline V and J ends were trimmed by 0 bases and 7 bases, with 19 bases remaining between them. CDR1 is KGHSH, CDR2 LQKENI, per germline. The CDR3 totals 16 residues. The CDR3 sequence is CASSPPNNRLPREQYF. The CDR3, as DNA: TGTGCCAGCTCACCACCCAATAACCGTCTCCCTCGAGAGCAGTACTTC.

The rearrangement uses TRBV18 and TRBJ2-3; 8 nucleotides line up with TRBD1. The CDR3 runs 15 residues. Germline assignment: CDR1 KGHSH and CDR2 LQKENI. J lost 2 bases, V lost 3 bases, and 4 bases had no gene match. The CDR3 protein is CASSPGTGPTDTQYF. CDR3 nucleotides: TGTGCCAGCTCACCCGGGACAGGTCCCACAGATACGCAGTATTTT. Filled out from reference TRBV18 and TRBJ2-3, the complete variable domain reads NAGVMQNPRHLVRRRGQEARLRCSPMKGHSHVYWYRQLPEEGLKFMVYLQKENIIDESGMPKERFSAEFPKEGPSILRIQQVVRGDSAAYFCASSPGTGPTDTQYFGPGTRLTVL.

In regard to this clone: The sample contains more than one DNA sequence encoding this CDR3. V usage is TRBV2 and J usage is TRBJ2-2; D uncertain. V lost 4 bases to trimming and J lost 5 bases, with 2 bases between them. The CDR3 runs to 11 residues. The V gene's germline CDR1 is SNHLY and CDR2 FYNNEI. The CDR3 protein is CASSVTGELFF. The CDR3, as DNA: TGTGCCAGCAGTGTTACCGGGGAGCTGTTTTTT.

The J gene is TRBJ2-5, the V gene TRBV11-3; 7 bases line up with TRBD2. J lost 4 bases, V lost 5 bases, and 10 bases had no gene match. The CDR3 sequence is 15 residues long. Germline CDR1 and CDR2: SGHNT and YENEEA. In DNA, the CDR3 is TGTGCCAGCAGCCGCGGACTAGTTCGCGGAGAGACCCAGTACTTC. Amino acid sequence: CASSRGLVRGETQYF.

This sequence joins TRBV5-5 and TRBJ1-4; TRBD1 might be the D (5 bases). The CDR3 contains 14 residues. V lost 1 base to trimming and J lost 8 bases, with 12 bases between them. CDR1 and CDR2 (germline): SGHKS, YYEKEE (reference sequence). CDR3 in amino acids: CASSLRDPREKLFF. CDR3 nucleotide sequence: TGTGCCAGCAGCTTGAGGGACCCCAGGGAAAAACTGTTTTTT.

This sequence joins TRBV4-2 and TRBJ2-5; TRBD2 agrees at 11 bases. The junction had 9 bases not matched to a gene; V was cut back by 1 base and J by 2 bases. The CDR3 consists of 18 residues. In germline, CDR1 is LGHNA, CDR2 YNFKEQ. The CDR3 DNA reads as TGTGCCAGCAGCCAAGTAGTTCGCCTAGCGGGGGGACAAGAGACCCAGTACTTC. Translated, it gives CASSQVVRLAGGQETQYF.

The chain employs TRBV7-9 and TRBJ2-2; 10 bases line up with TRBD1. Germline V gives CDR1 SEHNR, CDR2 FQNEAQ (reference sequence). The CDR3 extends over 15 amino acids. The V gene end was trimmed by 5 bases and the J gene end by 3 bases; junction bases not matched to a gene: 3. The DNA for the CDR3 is TGTGCCAGCAGCCTGGGACAGGGGCACACCGGGGAGCTGTTTTTT. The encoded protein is CASSLGQGHTGELFF.

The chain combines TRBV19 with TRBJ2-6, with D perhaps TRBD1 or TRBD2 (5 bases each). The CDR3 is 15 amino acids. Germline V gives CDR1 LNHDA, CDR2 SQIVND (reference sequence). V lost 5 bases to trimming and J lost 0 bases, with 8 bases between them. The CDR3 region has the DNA TGTGCCAGTAGTCGGGGCAGCTCTGGGGCCAACGTCCTGACTTTC. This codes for CASSRGSSGANVLTF.

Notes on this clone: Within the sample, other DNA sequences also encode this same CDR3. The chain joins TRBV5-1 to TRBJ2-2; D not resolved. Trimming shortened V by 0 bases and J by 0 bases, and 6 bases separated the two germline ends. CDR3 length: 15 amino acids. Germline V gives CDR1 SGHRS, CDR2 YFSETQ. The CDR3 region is CASSLASPNTGELFF. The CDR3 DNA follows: TGCGCCAGCAGCTTGGCCAGTCCGAACACCGGGGAGCTGTTTTTT.

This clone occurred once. For the CDR3, the DNA is TGTGCCAGCCAAAATCCCGCGGGGTCTGGGGCCAACGTCCTGACTTTC. Protein product: CASQNPAGSGANVLTF. This chain joins TRBV28 and TRBJ2-6, with D perhaps matching TRBD2 (6 bases). V lost 8 bases to trimming and J lost 1 base, with 15 bases between them. The CDR3 totals 16 residues. Germline V gene lookup returns CDR1 MDHEN and CDR2 SYDVKM.

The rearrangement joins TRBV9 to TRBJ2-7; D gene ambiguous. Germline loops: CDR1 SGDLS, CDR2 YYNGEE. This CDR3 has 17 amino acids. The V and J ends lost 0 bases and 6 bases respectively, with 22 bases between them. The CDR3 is CASSVVVWSRRKGEQYF. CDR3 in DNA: TGTGCCAGCAGCGTAGTAGTATGGTCGAGACGGAAGGGCGAGCAGTACTTC.

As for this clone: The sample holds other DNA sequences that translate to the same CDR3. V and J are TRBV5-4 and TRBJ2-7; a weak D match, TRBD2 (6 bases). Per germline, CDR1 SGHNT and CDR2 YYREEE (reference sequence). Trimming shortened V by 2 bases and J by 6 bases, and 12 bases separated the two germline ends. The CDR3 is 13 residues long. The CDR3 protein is CASSFGGTGEQYF. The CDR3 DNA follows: TGTGCCAGCAGCTTCGGCGGGACGGGCGAGCAGTACTTC.

CDR3 sequence: CASSYNQPAQYF. Here the CDR3 DNA reads TGTGCCAGCAGTTACAACCAACCGGCCCAGTACTTC. The rearrangement links TRBV6-6 to TRBJ2-5; D uncertain. V was shortened by 2 bases and J by 9 bases, with 10 bases between the two germline ends. The CDR3 contains 12 residues. CDR1 MNHNY and CDR2 SVGAGI come from the germline V gene (reference sequence).

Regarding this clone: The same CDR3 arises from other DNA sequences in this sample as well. Here the CDR3 reads CASSLGTSGPSYEQYF. CDR3 coding DNA: TGCGCCAGCAGCTTGGGGACTAGCGGGCCCTCCTACGAGCAGTACTTC. The gene calls are TRBV5-1 and TRBJ2-7; 11 bases are a match to TRBD2. This CDR3 region has 16 residues. CDR1 SGHRS and CDR2 YFSETQ come from the germline V gene. V dropped 0 bases and J dropped 0; count of bases not matched to a gene: 2.

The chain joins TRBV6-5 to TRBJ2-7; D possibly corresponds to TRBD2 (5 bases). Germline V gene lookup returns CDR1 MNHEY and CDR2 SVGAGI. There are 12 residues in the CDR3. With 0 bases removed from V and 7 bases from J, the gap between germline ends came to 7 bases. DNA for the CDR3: TGTGCCAGCAGTTACTCGGGAGAGGAGCAGTACTTC. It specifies CASSYSGEEQYF.

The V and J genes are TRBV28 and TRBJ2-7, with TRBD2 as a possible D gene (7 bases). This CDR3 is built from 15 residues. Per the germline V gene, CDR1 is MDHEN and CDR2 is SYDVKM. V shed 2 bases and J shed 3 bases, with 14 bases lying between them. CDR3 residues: CASSLGGALNYEQYF. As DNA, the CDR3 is TGTGCCAGCAGTTTAGGGGGGGCCCTCAACTACGAGCAGTACTTC. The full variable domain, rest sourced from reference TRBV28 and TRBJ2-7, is DVKVTQSSRYLVKRTGEKVFLECVQDMDHENMFWYRQDPGLGLRLIYFSYDVKMKEKGDIPEGYSVSREKKERFSLILESASTNQTSMYLCASSLGGALNYEQYFGPGTRLTVT.

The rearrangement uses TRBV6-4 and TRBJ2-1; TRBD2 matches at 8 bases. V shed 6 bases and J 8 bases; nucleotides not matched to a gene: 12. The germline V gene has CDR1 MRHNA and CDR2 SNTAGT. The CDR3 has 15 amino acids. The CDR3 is CASSESGGSRYEQFF. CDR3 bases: TGTGCCAGCAGCGAAAGCGGGGGAAGTCGCTATGAGCAGTTCTTC.

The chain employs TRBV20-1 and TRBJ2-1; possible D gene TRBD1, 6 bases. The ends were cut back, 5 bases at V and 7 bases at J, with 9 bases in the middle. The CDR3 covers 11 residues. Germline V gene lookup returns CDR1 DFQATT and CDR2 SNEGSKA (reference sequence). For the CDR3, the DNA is TGCAGTGCTTCTACAGGGAATGAGCAGTTCTTC. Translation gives CSASTGNEQFF.

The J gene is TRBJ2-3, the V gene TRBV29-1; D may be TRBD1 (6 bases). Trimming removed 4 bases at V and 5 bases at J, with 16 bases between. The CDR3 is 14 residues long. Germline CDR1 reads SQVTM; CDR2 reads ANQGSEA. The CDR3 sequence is CSVARYKDRDTQYF. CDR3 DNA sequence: TGCAGCGTTGCAAGATATAAGGACAGAGATACGCAGTATTTT.

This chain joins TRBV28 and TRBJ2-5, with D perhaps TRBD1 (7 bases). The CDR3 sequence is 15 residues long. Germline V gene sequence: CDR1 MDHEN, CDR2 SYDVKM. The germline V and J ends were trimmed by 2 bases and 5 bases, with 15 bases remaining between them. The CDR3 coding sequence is TGTGCCAGCAGTTTAGGAGGGGGCGGCAGGGAGACCCAGTACTTC. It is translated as CASSLGGGGRETQYF.